Sequencing of this TCR beta chain was carried out in a study of blood T cell repertoires in COVID-19 (dated by TCRdb to the early 2020s). Looking at the study overall: Collaborator samples came from the United States, Italy and Spain and covered acute and convalescent phases of COVID-19. Deeply sampled blood TCRbeta repertoires from subjects exposed to, actively infected with, or recovered from COVID-19 were included in the dataset. The repertoires were released in a freely available public database intended as a resource for research on the immune response to SARS-CoV-2. Where available, HLA class I and class II types were obtained from metadata supplied by the sample provider rather than from assay-based typing. A de-identified subject ID, COVID-19 status, age in years and sex were almost always included in the sample metadata. Samples came from the ongoing ImmuneRACE study (first 160 participants) plus 1,254 subjects from 6 global collaborators. The material from the prospective study consisted of cDNA or gDNA derived from T cells, B-cell-depleted T cells, or PBMCs. What the work shows at the level of the full study, not this receptor alone: How much clinical and demographic metadata was included differed by source and by participant, and the metadata was provided uncurated.

TCRbeta CDR3 regions were amplified from genomic DNA by means of the immunoSEQ Assay, a bias-controlled multiplex PCR. The authors' pipeline ran thus. Nucleated cell counts per sample were estimated from amplification of reference gene primers within the assay. To quantify the absolute abundance of each unique TCRbeta CDR3 rearrangement, sequence reads were collapsed and filtered. For each sample, productive Simpson clonality was calculated as the square root of Simpson's diversity index across productive rearrangements. TCRdb's version of the immuneACCESS table is confined to in-frame rearrangements and falls short of the full clone set. An unresolved V gene accounts for under half of the shortfall where checked; the remainder is of unknown origin. D and trimming were read from the DNA, whereas the V and J calls and clone size are those reported in that table. For this sample the table gives approximately 160,000 clones, of which over 75% were detected only once. The biggest ten clones account for 6% to 7.5% of the sample.

With regard to this clone: Its antigen remains unidentified. No qualities accompany the bases; no much larger clone lies one base away.

Enrolling through a virtual design, the prospective study's participants ranged in age from roughly 18 to 100 years and lived across 24 United States geographic areas. In the prospective study, participants were assigned to cohorts based on the clinical history participants reported in a screening survey and a study questionnaire. ImmuneRACE Cohort 3 recovered participants were defined by two consecutive negative NP/OP PCR tests, healthcare professional clearance, or symptom resolution. Each participant in the prospective study had whole blood, serum and a nasopharyngeal or oropharyngeal swab collected by mobile phlebotomists. Participants in the prospective study had the option to provide additional blood draws and questionnaires over a roughly 2-month period. Blood samples from the prospective study were shipped frozen or at room temperature prior to DNA extraction. The sample comprised PBMCs or T cells enriched from blood (not recorded which). This receptor was taken from a woman aged 45-65 years who had recovered from COVID-19.

The CDR3 region reads CASSEGGPEYYGYTF. The bases read TGTGCCAGCAGTGAGGGGGGGCCAGAGTACTATGGCTACACCTTC. The V and J segments used are TRBV2 and TRBJ1-2; TRBD1 is perhaps the D gene, given 6 matching bases. From the germline V gene, CDR1 is SNHLY and CDR2 is FYNNEI. Trimming at the junction amounts to 3 bases on V and 3 bases on J, and the germline ends lie 14 bases apart. Counted from cysteine to phenylalanine, this CDR3 has 15 amino acids. Just the 45-base CDR3 DNA is kept, in frame starting at base 1.